This passage covers 6 T cell receptor beta chains from one sample sequenced in a study of blood T cell repertoires in COVID-19. Method: immunoSEQ multiplex PCR; TCRdb's copy keeps in-frame clones and lacks some. The profile shows approximately 61,000 clones, roughly 88% of them singletons. Sample: peripheral blood. The receptors stem from a woman aged 80 or over with active COVID-19.

This chain joins TRBV28 and TRBJ2-1, with a tentative D call TRBD1 (6 bases). The CDR3 spans 13 residues. Germline CDR1 and CDR2: MDHEN and SYDVKM. V was cut by 6 bases and J by 7 bases, with 13 bases left in between. CDR3 sequence (DNA): TGTGCCAGCAGGGAACAGGGTTGGAATGAGCAGTTCTTC. Residues: CASREQGWNEQFF.

The sample holds one count of this clone. The gene calls are TRBV29-1 and TRBJ2-5; TRBD2 matches at 11 bases. The length of the CDR3 is 17 residues. The junction had 15 bases not matched to a gene; V was cut back by 7 bases and J by 2 bases. CDR1 is SQVTM, CDR2 ANQGSEA, per germline. CDR3 region: CSGWGELGLADQETQYF. Here the CDR3 DNA reads TGCAGCGGGTGGGGTGAACTGGGACTAGCGGATCAAGAGACCCAGTACTTC.

The chain joins TRBV6-2 or TRBV6-3 to TRBJ2-7; perhaps TRBD1 as D (5 bases). The CDR3 consists of 16 residues. The germline V and J ends were trimmed by 4 bases and 7 bases, with 23 bases remaining between them. In germline, CDR1 is MNHEY, CDR2 SVGEGT. CDR3 in amino acids: CASSSITRGPSREQYF. The CDR3 DNA is TGTGCCAGCAGTTCCATTACAAGGGGTCCCTCTCGAGAGCAGTACTTC.

In this sample, this clone turned up once. J is TRBJ2-7 and V is TRBV12-5; D uncertain. Between the trimmed V and J ends, which lost 1 base and 2 bases, there was a span of 3 bases. This CDR3 has 12 residues. Germline assignment: CDR1 LGHNT and CDR2 FRNRAP. CDR3: CASGLGAYEQYF. The CDR3 DNA is TGTGCTAGTGGTTTGGGAGCCTACGAGCAGTACTTC.

This chain joins TRBV6-5 and TRBJ2-3; weak D call: TRBD2 (7 bases). Germline CDR1 is MNHEY and CDR2 is SVGAGI. V was shortened by 8 bases and J by 4 bases, with 16 bases between the two germline ends. The CDR3 is 14 residues long. The CDR3 DNA sequence: TGTGCCAGCCGGAAGGGGGGGGGACCAGATACGCAGTATTTT. This sequence encodes CASRKGGGPDTQYF.

This clone was recorded once. V usage is TRBV4-2 and J usage is TRBJ2-3; TRBD1 is a possible D gene (6 bases). Germline V CDR1 and CDR2: LGHNA, YNFKEQ. V lost 3 bases and J 3 bases, leaving 16 bases between the germline ends. The CDR3 has 16 residues. The CDR3 sequence is CASSHPRGGRTDTQYF. CDR3 DNA: TGTGCCAGCAGCCATCCCCGAGGGGGAAGAACAGATACGCAGTATTTT.